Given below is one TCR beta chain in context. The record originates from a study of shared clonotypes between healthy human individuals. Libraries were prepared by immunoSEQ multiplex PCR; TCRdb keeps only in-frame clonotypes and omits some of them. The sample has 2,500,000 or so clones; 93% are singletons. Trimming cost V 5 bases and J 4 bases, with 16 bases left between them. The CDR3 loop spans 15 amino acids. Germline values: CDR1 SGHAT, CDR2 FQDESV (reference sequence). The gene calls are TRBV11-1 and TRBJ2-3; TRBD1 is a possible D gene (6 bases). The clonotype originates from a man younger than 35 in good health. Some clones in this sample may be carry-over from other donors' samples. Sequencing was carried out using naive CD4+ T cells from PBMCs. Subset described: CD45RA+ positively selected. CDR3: CASSQDRFRADTQYF. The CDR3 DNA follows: TGTGCCAGCAGCCAAGACAGGTTTCGGGCAGATACGCAGTATTTT.